This record looks at one T cell receptor (beta chain) sequence and its context. The record originates from a study of technical replicates of blood from several donors. The V and J ends lost 2 bases and 7 bases, in that order; junction bases with no gene match: 7. CDR1 is MNHEY, CDR2 SMNVEV, per germline (reference sequence). This CDR3 is built from 14 residues. Measured with immunoSEQ multiplex PCR; TCRdb has only the in-frame clones, and not every one. The sample lists some 82,000 clones; 97% were seen once. The chain couples TRBV27 to TRBJ2-7; 8 positions agree with TRBD1. This receptor was taken from a human donor in good health. Sample: T cells isolated from PBMCs. CDR3: CASSLGGTGREQYF. In DNA form, the CDR3 reads TGTGCCAGCAGTTTAGGCGGGACAGGCAGGGAGCAGTACTTC.